One sample yielded the 11 T cell receptor beta chains listed below, sequenced in a study of identifying expanded T cells in peripheral blood. Produced via immunoSEQ multiplex PCR; TCRdb's table is partial and in-frame only. The sample shows about 110,000 clones, about 88% of them seen only once. The sequenced material came from blood. These receptors were obtained from a person aged 18 to 70 in good health.

This chain connects TRBV7-3 to TRBJ2-3; D is unresolved. The V end was cut by 5 bases, the J end by 0 bases, with 9 bases between. This CDR3 is built from 14 residues. Germline assignment: CDR1 SGHTA and CDR2 FQGTGA. CDR3 sequence: CASSPRGSTDTQYF. Written as DNA, the CDR3 is TGTGCCAGCAGCCCCCGAGGTAGCACAGATACGCAGTATTTT.

The CDR3 coding sequence is TGTGCCAGCAGGCCTAGGGGAGGGGATGAGCAGTTCTTC. Translating gives CASRPRGGDEQFF. The chain couples TRBV6-1 to TRBJ2-1, with 7 bases identical to TRBD2. The V and J ends lost 6 bases and 8 bases, in that order; junction bases with no gene match: 7. Germline values: CDR1 MNHNS, CDR2 SASEGT. This CDR3 has 13 amino acids.

This chain uses TRBV19 with TRBJ1-5; D is undetermined. The CDR3 totals 14 residues. Trimming shortened V by 6 bases and J by 0 bases, and 9 bases separated the two germline ends. The germline CDR1 and CDR2 sequences are LNHDA and SQIVND (reference sequence). CDR3 sequence: CASRQDYSNQPQHF. Written as DNA, the CDR3 is TGTGCCAGTAGGCAGGACTATAGCAATCAGCCCCAGCATTTT.

J is TRBJ2-2 and V is TRBV14, with TRBD1 identical over 8 bases. This CDR3 comprises 16 residues. V dropped 5 bases and J dropped 0; count of bases not matched to a gene: 5. Germline CDR1 reads SGHDN; CDR2 reads FVKESK. The DNA of the CDR3 is TGTGCCAGCAGCACCAGGACAGGGTCGAACACCGGGGAGCTGTTTTTT. This sequence encodes CASSTRTGSNTGELFF.

The chain links TRBV9 to TRBJ2-7, with D possibly TRBD2 on 6 matching bases. The CDR3 contains 15 residues. Germline V gene data show CDR1 as SGDLS and CDR2 as YYNGEE. Trimming left V 3 bases short and J 2 bases short, with 15 bases between. Written as DNA, the CDR3 is TGTGCCAGCAGCGGCTCCGCGGGGTATACCTACGAGCAGTACTTC. It is translated as CASSGSAGYTYEQYF.

This clone has more than one count but fewer than ten. V usage is TRBV7-9 and J usage is TRBJ2-7; TRBD2 matches 10 bases. Unmatched junction bases numbered 5, after V lost 1 base and J lost 5 bases. This CDR3 has 15 amino acids. CDR1 is SEHNR and CDR2 is FQNEAQ in the germline V gene (reference sequence). CDR3 amino acids: CASSLGVAGGHEQYF. The CDR3 DNA reads TGTGCCAGCAGCTTAGGGGTAGCGGGAGGCCACGAGCAGTACTTC.

This sequence joins TRBV7-8 and TRBJ2-3; no firm D call. Germline V CDR1 and CDR2: SGHVS, FQNEAQ. This CDR3 is 13 amino acids long. V was clipped by 4 bases and J by 3 bases, with 8 bases between them. CDR3 nucleotides: TGTGCCAGCAGCTCGCGCATGACAGATACGCAGTATTTT. Translated, it gives CASSSRMTDTQYF.

This rearrangement joins TRBV10-3 to TRBJ2-2; D tentatively fits TRBD1 or TRBD2 (5 bases each). The CDR3 runs 15 residues. The germline V gene has CDR1 ENHRY and CDR2 SYGVKD. Deletions cut 6 bases from V and 7 bases from J, with 18 bases between. CDR3 bases: TGTGCCATCAGCGGCATTGGGACCGGAGGCGGGGAGCTGTTTTTT. Protein: CAISGIGTGGGELFF.

The chain employs TRBV14 and TRBJ2-7, with TRBD2 identical over 11 bases. V shed 4 bases and J 4 bases; nucleotides not matched to a gene: 6. CDR1 SGHDN and CDR2 FVKESK come from the germline V gene. The CDR3 is made up of 15 amino acids. The CDR3 DNA reads as TGTGCCAGCAGCCCTAGTGGGACTAGCGGTTACGAGCAGTACTTC. Protein sequence: CASSPSGTSGYEQYF. Filled out from reference TRBV14 and TRBJ2-7, the complete variable domain reads EAGVTQFPSHSVIEKGQTVTLRCDPISGHDNLYWYRRVMGKEIKFLLHFVKESKQDESGMPNNRFLAERTGGTYSTLKVQPAELEDSGVYFCASSPSGTSGYEQYFGPGTRLTVT.

This clone appeared a few times. Here the CDR3 DNA reads TGTGCCAGCAAGACAGGGGCCCAAGAGACCCAGTACTTC. This gives the protein CASKTGAQETQYF. The genes are TRBV6-1 and TRBJ2-5, with 8 bases aligning to TRBD1. J was trimmed by 1 base and V by 7 bases; bases with no gene match: 2. The CDR3 spans 13 residues. Germline V CDR1 and CDR2: MNHNS, SASEGT.

J is TRBJ2-5 and V is TRBV5-5; 9 bases are a match to TRBD2. Per the germline V gene, CDR1 is SGHKS and CDR2 is YYEKEE (reference sequence). J was trimmed by 0 bases and V by 4 bases; bases with no gene match: 7. CDR3 length: 16 amino acids. In nucleotides, the CDR3 is TGTGCCAGCAGCCTTAGACTAGCGGAGTACCAAGAGACCCAGTACTTC. Protein product: CASSLRLAEYQETQYF.